This entry concerns a single T cell receptor beta chain. What it recognizes is unknown. Sorting that relied on CD45RO/CCR7/CD25/CD127/CD95/CD27 yielded CD4+ naive, central memory, regulatory and stem cell-like memory cells. The germline V gene has CDR1 ENHRY and CDR2 SYGVKD. The CDR3 length is 13 residues. The source of the sample is a study of beta chain features in type 1 diabetes. General study results and limits: Sampled from patients, naive, central memory and Treg TCRB repertoires appeared more similar than those sampled from healthy donors. In cDNA sequencing, cells with high TCR expression could be over-represented. It was not settled here whether HLA type affects TCRB rearrangement.

Expressed TCRB transcripts were sequenced because the entire RNA isolate underwent reverse transcription. Libraries were prepared by immunoSEQ multiplex PCR; TCRdb keeps only in-frame clonotypes and omits some of them. The sample lists 600,000 to 650,000 clones, roughly a sixth occurring once. This chain uses TRBV10-3 with TRBJ2-5; D gene ambiguous. The better agreement between TRBJ2-7 and the DNA end casts doubt on the J call. Sequences were obtained from naive CD4+ T cells from blood. The clonotype was recovered from a young man in good health. DNA for the CDR3: TGTGCCATCAGTTTATTTAGGGTGGACGAGCAGTACTTC. Its translation: CAISLFRVDEQYF.